These T cell receptor beta chains were read from a single sample in a study of regulatory T cells in long-lasting Graves disease. TCRdb fed the multiplex PCR reads into MiXCR, producing one record per CDR3 protein. Here the sample spans over 350,000 distinct CDR3 sequences, 14% to 15% being singletons. The sample also formed part of further work on T cells in Graves' hyperthyroidism and ophthalmopathy.

Specimen: peripheral blood mononuclear cells (PBMCs), collected at new diagnosis, from a patient treated with antithyroid drugs. These receptors all stem from a middle-aged woman with Graves disease. Each CDR3 is given with its conserved first and last residue. The D gene is left open where the match is weak. Rows give clone size only sometimes, using once, few, many, or a class for an expanded clone.

TRBV28	many	-	TRBJ2-7	CASSLFAGSSYEQYF	TGTGCCAGCAGTTTATTTGCCGGCAGCTCCTACGAGCAGTACTTC
TRBV7-9	once	TRBD2	TRBJ2-1	CASSPSGTNYNEQFF	TGTGCCAGCAGCCCATCCGGGACTAACTACAATGAGCAGTTCTTC
TRBV28	many	TRBD1	TRBJ1-1	CASSLRQGIPEAFF	TGTGCCAGCAGCCTAAGACAGGGAATCCCTGAAGCTTTCTTT
TRBV7-8	-	-	TRBJ1-5	CASSPDGSWNQPQHF	TGTGCCAGCAGCCCAGACGGGAGTTGGAATCAGCCCCAGCATTTT
TRBV4-1	-	-	TRBJ1-2	CASSQVPPDYGYTF	TGCGCCAGCAGCCAAGTGCCGCCAGACTATGGCTACACCTTC
TRBV6-2/TRBV6-3	-	-	TRBJ2-3	CASSQRDGTDTQYF	TGTGCCAGCAGTCAACGGGACGGCACAGATACGCAGTATTTT
TRBV19	-	-	TRBJ1-5	CASSKLTRGDGQPQHF	TGTGCCAGTAGTAAACTGACCAGGGGTGATGGTCAGCCCCAGCATTTT
TRBV13	many	-	TRBJ2-7	CASSFLTAAYEQYF	TGTGCCAGCAGCTTCCTGACAGCAGCCTACGAGCAGTACTTC
TRBV20-1	few	-	TRBJ1-1	CSARDAGMSTEAFF	TGCAGTGCTAGAGATGCAGGGATGAGCACTGAAGCTTTCTTT
TRBV5-1	-	-	TRBJ2-1	CASTPRRDSYNEQFF	TGCGCCAGCACCCCCCGAAGGGATTCCTACAATGAGCAGTTCTTC
TRBV20-1	many	TRBD1	TRBJ1-4	CSARDLQGTGEKLFF	TGCAGTGCTAGAGATTTACAGGGGACGGGTGAAAAACTGTTTTTT
TRBV29-1	many	-	TRBJ1-4	CSVRHPGTEKLFF	TGCAGCGTCCGACATCCGGGCACGGAAAAACTGTTTTTT
TRBV2	-	-	TRBJ1-1	CASSEQRGTEAFF	TGTGCCAGCAGTGAACAACGGGGCACTGAAGCTTTCTTT
TRBV7-2	-	-	TRBJ2-3	CASETGATDTQYF	TGTGCCAGCGAAACGGGAGCCACAGATACGCAGTATTTT
TRBV7-8	many	-	TRBJ1-1	CASIPGGRAEAFF	TGTGCCAGCATCCCAGGAGGACGGGCTGAAGCTTTCTTT
TRBV7-9	many	-	TRBJ2-7	CASSLAVGTSYEQYF	TGTGCCAGCAGCTTAGCGGTGGGGACCTCATACGAGCAGTACTTC
TRBV5-6	-	TRBD1	TRBJ2-2	CAGSETGQGSEELFF	TGTGCCGGCAGCGAAACGGGACAGGGTTCCGAGGAGCTGTTTTTT
TRBV6-1	many	TRBD1	TRBJ2-7	CASSKDRRSYEQYF	TGTGCCAGCAGTAAGGACAGGAGATCCTACGAGCAGTACTTC
TRBV7-9	many	-	TRBJ2-3	CASSLNGADTQYF	TGTGCCAGCAGCTTAAATGGAGCAGATACGCAGTATTTT
TRBV20-1	many	-	TRBJ2-1	CSARHRETYGEQFF	TGCAGTGCTAGACATCGGGAGACCTATGGTGAGCAGTTCTTC
TRBV6-1	-	-	TRBJ1-2	CASSPRGGRDYGYTF	TGTGCCAGCAGCCCCCGAGGGGGGCGCGACTATGGCTACACCTTC
TRBV20-1	many	TRBD2	TRBJ2-1	CSATGTSGQYNEQFF	TGCAGTGCTACCGGGACTAGCGGACAGTACAATGAGCAGTTCTTC
TRBV19	-	-	TRBJ1-6	CASSPTGLANSPLHF	TGTGCCAGTAGTCCGACAGGTTTGGCTAATTCACCCCTCCACTTT
TRBV2	many	-	TRBJ2-2	CASSEKNTGELFF	TGTGCCAGCAGTGAAAAGAACACCGGGGAGCTGTTTTTT
TRBV28	many	-	TRBJ2-1	CATQTRETVGVGLYNEQFF	TGTGCCACTCAGACTCGAGAGACAGTCGGAGTGGGACTCTACAATGAGCAGTTCTTC
TRBV12-3/TRBV12-4	-	TRBD1	TRBJ2-1	CASSNQGQNNEQFF	TGTGCCAGCAGCAACCAGGGACAGAACAATGAGCAGTTCTTC
TRBV11-3	many	TRBD1	TRBJ2-7	CASSLTGDRSYEQYF	TGTGCCAGCAGCTTAACCGGGGACAGGTCCTACGAGCAGTACTTC
TRBV28	many	-	TRBJ2-1	CASSLGQSRFF	TGTGCCAGCAGTTTGGGGCAGAGCAGGTTCTTC
TRBV6-1	-	TRBD1	TRBJ1-5	CASSQTGINQPQHF	TGTGCCAGCAGCCAGACAGGGATAAATCAGCCCCAGCATTTT
TRBV6-2/TRBV6-3	-	-	TRBJ1-4	CASSVTASATNEKLFF	TGTGCCAGCAGTGTGACAGCAAGCGCAACTAATGAAAAACTGTTTTTT
TRBV3-1	many	-	TRBJ1-1	CASSQVSNTEAFF	TGTGCCAGCAGCCAAGTCTCGAACACTGAAGCTTTCTTT
TRBV27	many	-	TRBJ2-7	CASSLRRGSGPYEQYF	TGTGCCAGCAGTTTACGAAGGGGTAGCGGCCCCTACGAGCAGTACTTC
TRBV18	-	-	TRBJ2-7	CASSEAVPYEQYF	TGTGCCAGCTCCGAGGCCGTCCCCTACGAGCAGTACTTC
TRBV27	many	TRBD2	TRBJ2-2	CASSQTVAGRGAGELFF	TGTGCCAGCAGTCAGACCGTAGCGGGAAGGGGGGCCGGGGAGCTGTTTTTT
TRBV3-1	few	TRBD1	TRBJ2-7	CASSSTGQASYEQYF	TGTGCCAGCAGCTCCACGGGACAGGCTAGCTACGAGCAGTACTTC
TRBV24-1	many	TRBD2	TRBJ2-1	CATSDWGGPHNEQFF	TGTGCCACCAGTGATTGGGGGGGACCGCACAATGAGCAGTTCTTC
TRBV2	many	TRBD2	TRBJ2-7	CASSEFGTSDYEQYF	TGTGCCAGCAGTGAATTTGGGACTAGCGACTACGAGCAGTACTTC
TRBV29-1	-	-	TRBJ1-2	CSVGGGGADNYGYTF	TGCAGCGTTGGAGGTGGCGGGGCGGATAACTATGGCTACACCTTC
TRBV6-2/TRBV6-3	-	TRBD1	TRBJ2-1	CASSIRDRYNEQFF	TGTGCCAGCAGTATTAGGGACAGGTACAATGAGCAGTTCTTC
TRBV11-3	many	-	TRBJ2-7	CASSLVRLYEQYF	TGTGCCAGCAGCTTAGTTAGACTCTACGAGCAGTACTTC
TRBV25-1	-	-	TRBJ2-1	CASSERYSGYNEQFF	TGTGCCAGCAGTGAACGGTATAGCGGATACAATGAGCAGTTCTTC
TRBV3-1	many	-	TRBJ1-2	CASSQARAGYGYTF	TGTGCCAGCAGCCAAGCAAGGGCCGGCTATGGCTACACCTTC
TRBV28	many	-	TRBJ1-6	CASSTLGQLTLHF	TGTGCCAGCAGTACATTGGGCCAGTTAACCCTCCACTTT
TRBV4-1	-	-	TRBJ1-1	CASSQRGSGNTEAFF	TGCGCCAGCAGCCAAAGGGGCTCTGGGAACACTGAAGCTTTCTTT
TRBV7-3	many	TRBD2	TRBJ2-7	CASSLMSVPGGIPYEQYF	TGTGCCAGCAGCTTGATGAGTGTACCGGGAGGGATTCCCTACGAGCAGTACTTC
TRBV7-6	many	TRBD2	TRBJ2-1	CASSLGTSSDNEQFF	TGTGCCAGCAGCTTAGGGACTAGCTCCGACAATGAGCAGTTCTTC
TRBV28	many	TRBD2	TRBJ2-4	CASSFEAGEGNIQYF	TGTGCCAGCAGTTTTGAGGCGGGAGAGGGAAACATTCAGTACTTC
TRBV10-3	few	TRBD1	TRBJ2-2	CAISGGQGSSTGELFF	TGTGCCATCAGTGGGGGACAGGGGTCCTCCACCGGGGAGCTGTTTTTT
TRBV28	many	TRBD1	TRBJ2-7	CASIGTADLLVF	TGTGCCAGCATTGGGACAGCGGATCTGCTGGTCTTC
TRBV9	-	TRBD1	TRBJ1-3	CASSVARTGSSGNTIYF	TGTGCCAGCAGCGTAGCTCGGACAGGGAGCTCTGGAAACACCATATATTTT
TRBV4-1	many	-	TRBJ2-2	CASSQATRGLAGELFF	TGCGCCAGCAGCCAAGCTACCAGGGGCTTGGCCGGGGAGCTGTTTTTT
TRBV5-4	few	TRBD1	TRBJ2-2	CASNVDRGNTGELFF	TGTGCCAGCAACGTGGACAGGGGGAACACCGGGGAGCTGTTTTTT
TRBV2	many	-	TRBJ2-7	CASTRDVDYEQYF	TGTGCCAGCACGCGGGACGTTGACTACGAGCAGTACTTC
TRBV19	many	-	TRBJ1-3	CASSPPTTAGNTIYF	TGTGCCAGTAGTCCCCCGACGACGGCGGGAAACACCATATATTTT
TRBV20-1	many	-	TRBJ2-3	CSARDVGGTDTQYF	TGCAGTGCTAGAGATGTGGGGGGCACAGATACGCAGTATTTT
TRBV27	few	-	TRBJ2-4	CASSLGQDLANNIQYF	TGTGCCAGCAGTTTAGGACAAGATTTAGCCAATAACATTCAGTACTTC
TRBV12-3/TRBV12-4	many	TRBD2	TRBJ2-1	CASRRTSGSSYNEQFF	TGTGCCAGCAGACGAACTAGCGGGAGCTCCTACAATGAGCAGTTCTTC
TRBV5-1	once	TRBD1	TRBJ1-2	CASSPSTGEGGYTF	TGCGCCAGCAGCCCTTCGACAGGGGAGGGAGGCTACACCTTC
TRBV15	-	-	TRBJ2-7	CATSRDSGTDSYEQYF	TGTGCCACCAGCAGAGATTCCGGGACCGATTCCTACGAGCAGTACTTC